The 17 T cell receptor beta chains below were found in one sample sequenced in a study of blood T cell repertoires in COVID-19. Sequenced by immunoSEQ multiplex PCR; TCRdb stores in-frame clones only, minus some. The table has 400,000 to 500,000 clones, around 87% seen once. Sequenced sample: PBMCs or T cells enriched from blood (not recorded which). The receptor source for this set is a woman in her 40s who had recovered from COVID-19.

The chain joins TRBV24-1 to TRBJ1-2, with 7 positions matching TRBD1. The CDR3 has 15 amino acids. V was clipped by 12 bases and J by 1 base; unmatched bases: 13. Germline V gene data show CDR1 as KGHDR and CDR2 as SFDVKD. The CDR3, as DNA: TGTGCCCCTACAGCGGGAGGACAGGATAACTATGGCTACACCTTC. It specifies CAPTAGGQDNYGYTF.

This chain links TRBV5-1 with TRBJ1-1; 9 nucleotides match TRBD1. Germline loops: CDR1 SGHRS, CDR2 YFSETQ. Trimming took 2 bases from V and 1 from J; bases not matched to a gene: 3. There are 15 residues in the CDR3. The CDR3 is CASSLQQGANTEAFF. For the CDR3, the DNA is TGCGCCAGCAGCTTACAACAGGGGGCGAACACTGAAGCTTTCTTT. Full variable domain (missing parts from reference TRBV5-1 and TRBJ1-1): KAGVTQTPRYLIKTRGQQVTLSCSPISGHRSVSWYQQTPGQGLQFLFEYFSETQRNKGNFPGRFSGRQFSNSRSEMNVSTLELGDSALYLCASSLQQGANTEAFFGQGTRLTVV.

The rearrangement joins TRBV24-1 to TRBJ1-1; TRBD1 agrees at 9 bases. Germline V lookup: CDR1 KGHDR, CDR2 SFDVKD. The CDR3 length is 18 residues. The ends lost 4 bases at V and 1 base at J; junction bases unmatched: 12. The CDR3: CATSDGADRGYGNTEAFF. CDR3 coding DNA: TGTGCCACCAGTGACGGGGCCGACAGGGGGTACGGGAACACTGAAGCTTTCTTT.

The chain employs TRBV7-9 and TRBJ2-1, with 8 bases aligning to TRBD2. CDR3 length: 17 amino acids. CDR1 is SEHNR, CDR2 FQNEAQ, per germline (reference sequence). V lost 0 bases, J lost 2 bases, and 6 bases stayed unmatched. This chain's CDR3 is CASSLAAGGKAYNEQFF. In DNA form, the CDR3 reads TGTGCCAGCAGCTTAGCGGCGGGAGGAAAGGCCTACAATGAGCAGTTCTTC.

This CDR3 is CASEASGLYNEQFF. CDR3 DNA: TGTGCCAGCGAGGCTAGCGGGTTGTACAATGAGCAGTTCTTC. The chain carries TRBV11-2 and TRBJ2-1; 8 bases line up with TRBD2. V was clipped by 8 bases and J by 4 bases; unmatched bases: 7. The CDR3 has 14 residues. Germline V gene lookup returns CDR1 SGHAT and CDR2 FQNNGV.

DNA of the CDR3: TGCGCCAGCAGCCAAGGCAGGAGCACAGATACGCAGTATTTT. It codes for CASSQGRSTDTQYF. The chain uses TRBV4-3 and TRBJ2-3, with no clear D. Germline CDR1 reads LGHNA; CDR2 reads YSLEER. V lost 1 base and J 0 bases, leaving 5 bases between the germline ends. This CDR3 has 14 residues.

The CDR3 bases are TGTGCCAGCAGCCGCAGGAAAGAAGCTTTCTTT. Translation gives CASSRRKEAFF. This rearrangement joins TRBV3-1 (or the pseudogene TRBV3-2) to TRBJ1-1; D call uncertain. The CDR3 consists of 11 residues. V lost 4 bases and J lost 8, with 8 bases in between. The germline V gene has CDR1 LGHDT and CDR2 YNNKEL (reference sequence).

The V gene is TRBV29-1, the J gene TRBJ1-5, with a possible D match to TRBD1 (5 bases). This CDR3 has 14 amino acids. CDR1 and CDR2 (germline): SQVTM, ANQGSEA. The ends were cut back, 2 bases at V and 6 bases at J, with 14 bases in the middle. The CDR3 DNA reads TGCAGCGTTGAAATCGGGGGGTCCGGTCAGCCCCAGCATTTT. The encoded protein is CSVEIGGSGQPQHF.

The chain joins TRBV4-3 to TRBJ2-1, with D unclear. The CDR3 consists of 18 residues. V lost 4 bases and J lost 1, with 20 bases in between. Per the germline V gene, CDR1 is LGHNA and CDR2 is YSLEER. Here the CDR3 DNA reads TGCGCCAGCAGCCTCTACGCCACCGGCGGAGATTCCTACAATGAGCAGTTCTTC. Protein sequence: CASSLYATGGDSYNEQFF.

V is TRBV5-4 and J is TRBJ1-6; 7 bases line up with TRBD1. After removal of 4 bases from V and 7 bases from J, the junction contained 11 bases not matched to a gene. Germline CDR1 reads SGHNT; CDR2 reads YYREEE (reference sequence). CDR3 length: 16 amino acids. CDR3 sequence: CASSLEPGQLNSPLHF. Here the CDR3 DNA reads TGTGCCAGCAGCCTAGAACCGGGACAGCTAAATTCACCCCTCCACTTT.

Comments on this clone: Other DNA sequences within the sample encode an identical CDR3. V gene TRBV18 combines with J gene TRBJ1-5, with 7 bases aligning to TRBD1. The germline V gene encodes CDR1 KGHSH and CDR2 LQKENI. The CDR3 is 16 residues long. V was clipped by 3 bases and J by 2 bases; unmatched bases: 7. In DNA form, the CDR3 reads TGTGCCAGCTCACCGACAGGGCTGGGGGGCAATCAGCCCCAGCATTTT. It specifies CASSPTGLGGNQPQHF.

The sample holds a few counts of this clone. The chain combines TRBV5-6 with TRBJ1-2; D is perhaps TRBD1 (6 bases). This CDR3 is 14 amino acids long. V was trimmed by 6 bases and J by 4 bases, leaving 16 bases between them. CDR1 is SGHDT and CDR2 is YYEEEE in the germline V gene. The CDR3 DNA sequence: TGTGCCAGCATCACGAGGACAGCCAGCTATGGCTACACCTTC. This sequence encodes CASITRTASYGYTF.

V usage is TRBV7-9 and J usage is TRBJ2-1; 10 bases line up with TRBD2. The CDR3 contains 16 residues. Losses at the gene ends were 5 bases for V and 6 bases for J; bases not matched to a gene: 10. Germline lookup yields CDR1 SEHNR and CDR2 FQNEAQ (reference sequence). This CDR3 is CASSPKAGGPRNEQFF. The CDR3 DNA is TGTGCCAGCAGCCCGAAAGCGGGAGGGCCTCGCAATGAGCAGTTCTTC.

Written as DNA, the CDR3 is TGTGCCAGCAAACCCACTAAACCCCATGATACGCAGTATTTT. This encodes CASKPTKPHDTQYF. This chain links TRBV7-9 with TRBJ2-3, with unresolved D. Germline-derived CDR1 and CDR2 are SEHNR and FQNEAQ (reference sequence). The CDR3 consists of 14 residues. Between the trimmed V and J ends, which lost 7 bases and 6 bases, there was a span of 17 bases.

The CDR3 DNA sequence: TGTGCCAGCAGTGAAAGTATTGGGGGGGGAATGTTACCTAACACTGAAGCTTTCTTT. It translates to CASSESIGGGMLPNTEAFF. The chain employs TRBV2 and TRBJ1-1; D is perhaps TRBD1 (5 bases). Germline V lookup: CDR1 SNHLY, CDR2 FYNNEI. The V end lost 2 bases, the J end lost 2 bases, and 24 bases lay between the germline ends. CDR3 length: 19 amino acids.

This chain links TRBV2 with TRBJ1-1; possibly TRBD1 for D (5 bases). The germline V gene encodes CDR1 SNHLY and CDR2 FYNNEI. The V end lost 7 bases, the J end lost 3 bases, and 15 bases lay between the germline ends. The CDR3 is 14 amino acids. The CDR3 here is CASTGRVPYTEAFF. For the CDR3, the DNA is TGTGCCAGCACCGGCAGGGTCCCTTACACTGAAGCTTTCTTT.

This chain joins TRBV18 and TRBJ2-2, with 8 bases lining up with TRBD2. Germline lookup yields CDR1 KGHSH and CDR2 LQKENI. This CDR3 spans 17 amino acids. V shed 2 bases and J 1 base; nucleotides not matched to a gene: 6. CDR3 DNA: TGTGCCAGCTCACCATTAGGCGGGAGGAAGAACACCGGGGAGCTGTTTTTT. This gives the protein CASSPLGGRKNTGELFF.